This TCR beta chain was sequenced in a study of blood T cell repertoires in COVID-19. About the research overall: Sites in the United States, Italy and Spain provided acute and convalescent COVID-19 samples. From T cells, B-cell-depleted T cells, or PBMCs came the material, which was cDNA or gDNA.

In the study's own analysis: By means of reference gene primer amplification, nucleated cell counts were estimated. The repertoire was sequenced with immunoSEQ multiplex PCR; TCRdb's copy has only in-frame clones and lacks some. The V and J calls and clone size come from that table; D and trimming were worked out from the DNA. Of 200,000 or so clones in the sample, roughly 80% were seen once. The CDR3 is 17 residues long. Germline CDR1 reads SGHRS; CDR2 reads YFSETQ. V was shortened by 0 bases and J by 7 bases, with 20 bases between the two germline ends. The source of this sequence is a woman in her 30s with acute or convalescent COVID-19. V and J are TRBV5-1 and TRBJ2-1; TRBD1 is a possible D gene (5 bases). Sequencing was performed on peripheral blood. The CDR3 bases are TGCGCCAGCAGCTTGGGGGGCGTCCTTTCTACTTGGAATGAGCAGTTCTTC. Encoded protein: CASSLGGVLSTWNEQFF. Complete variable domain (other parts from reference TRBV5-1 and TRBJ2-1): KAGVTQTPRYLIKTRGQQVTLSCSPISGHRSVSWYQQTPGQGLQFLFEYFSETQRNKGNFPGRFSGRQFSNSRSEMNVSTLELGDSALYLCASSLGGVLSTWNEQFFGPGTRLTVL.